Sequencing of this T cell receptor beta chain was carried out in a study of cytomegalovirus exposure and HLA in healthy donors (dated by TCRdb to 2016 to 2017). In the study overall: An earlier analysis of around 600 of the donors reported 250 to 300 Gb of sequence data and around 120 million unique TCR beta sequences from around 200 million T cells. In a later genetic analysis, genome-wide SNP genotypes for about 55% of the roughly 700 donors were used, and that subset was treated as a discovery cohort. The study combined high-throughput TCR immunosequencing, statistical association of individual TCRs with disease status, and machine learning to predict cytomegalovirus infection status. A later analysis re-analyzed previously published TCR beta repertoires from several hundred donors and added high-resolution HLA genotyping to study TCR occurrence patterns. Of the 398 genotyped donors, around 81% fell in the genetic ancestry cluster associated with self-reported Caucasian donors. Across approximately 400 genotyped donors of the cohort, an average of approximately 220,000 unique TCR beta nucleotide sequences per donor were sequenced, and roughly 20% of those sequences were non-productive. An early release that covered around 590 HLA-typed donors contained 300 to 350 gigabases of sequencing data and approximately 85 million unique TCR sequences. Both class I and class II loci were covered by HLA typing, at four-digit resolution. In addition to the first cohort of 666 subjects, a separate validation cohort of some 120 different subjects was used. Roughly 5 DR-DQ haplotypes were handled as single units for association and clustering because linkage in the cohort was strong. All discovery cohort repertoires had been generated using a single sequencing platform. Donor age, sex, ethnicity and CMV serostatus were collected together with the repertoire data. Using immunosequencing, the study profiled T cell repertoires from about 610 subjects and related those repertoires to cytomegalovirus serostatus. The number of typed donors differed by locus: about 620-640 for A, B, C, DRB1 and DQB1; 522 for DQA1; around 580 for DPA1; and 450 to 480 for DPB1. In the later analysis, no new phenotypic data were used to find candidate immune exposures; instead, reliance was placed on TCR beta sequences and their occurrence across donors. In an earlier analysis of several hundred of the donors, high-throughput TCR beta sequencing was used to judge whether each TCR beta V gene segment behaved as functional or pseudogenic. The study aimed to test whether signatures of past pathogen exposure could be identified by cataloging public T cell receptors.

Preparation of the library involved the immunoSEQ multiplex PCR assay. A mixture of 60 forward primers for TCR Vbeta segments and 13 reverse primers for TCR Jbeta segments was used in the multiplex PCR. The CDR3 region of rearranged TCR beta genes was amplified from genomic DNA with a multiplex PCR assay. On the Illumina HiSeq System, the amplified TCR beta libraries were sequenced as 87-base-pair reads. From the authors' description of their analysis: Across the roughly 670 repertoires, a later analysis counted some 80 million unique TCR beta chains, approximately 10 million of which were shared by at least two donors. To remove PCR and sequencing errors, raw reads were error-corrected and collapsed into unique sequences using a nearest-neighbor algorithm that merged closely related sequences. V, D and J gene segments were assigned by aligning CDR3 sequences to IMGT reference sequences. For a sequence to be retained, a match of at least six nucleotides was required to both a V gene segment and a J gene segment. Rearrangements were classified as productive when the CDR3 lacked stop codons and remained in frame with V and J, and all other rearrangements were classified as non-productive. CDR3 was defined by IMGT convention, running from the second conserved V-encoded cysteine to the conserved J-encoded phenylalanine. The earlier analysis of about 590 of the donors excluded sequences that lacked an unambiguous match to a single V gene segment. In an earlier analysis of 587 of the donors, V segments were called functional above 56.7% productive rearrangements and were called segregating when the between-donor standard deviation exceeded 5%. To diagnose cytomegalovirus status from the catalog of TCR beta chain sequences, a statistical classification framework was built. A later analysis assigned V and J genes by comparing TCR nucleotide sequences with IMGT/GENE-DB human TR gene sequences. In a later analysis, CDR3 sequences and most-parsimonious VDJ recombination scenarios were assigned using the TCRdist pipeline. A later analysis defined each TCR beta chain by its CDR3 amino acid sequence plus V-gene family, and excluded reads lacking a unique V-gene family. To address suspected cross-contamination and a sequencing artifact, a later analysis removed a few hundred highly shared, low-generation-probability nucleotide sequences. For each public chain, a later analysis derived a clonal expansion index from normalized ranks of inferred template counts within each repertoire. Generation probabilities in a later analysis came from a VDJ recombination model fitted to out-of-frame rearrangements, and those results were checked against IGoR. A later analysis scored TCR-TCR, TCR-HLA and TCR-CMV co-occurrence with hypergeometric tests, applying a repertoire-size bias correction to TCR pairs. To estimate false discovery rates, a later analysis permuted the HLA or CMV assignments 20 times. In a later analysis, co-occurring TCRs were grouped with DBSCAN, and TCRdist sequence similarity was added when clustering was performed within HLA-allele-positive subsets. Repertoires with fewer than 30,000 or more than 120,000 public chains, plus five repertoires with anomalous nucleotide sharing, were excluded from co-occurrence clustering. Sourced from immuneACCESS, this table was stored by TCRdb with only in-frame sequences that have V and J called. A share of the clones is absent; for the studies checked, an unresolved V gene accounts for under half, and the remainder has no known explanation. V, J and clone size derive from that table, while D and trimming were established from the DNA sequence. The sample table lists 100,000 or so clones, around 81% of them with a count of one. The ten largest account for approximately 2% of the sample.

Study-wide conclusions, independent of this receptor: A cluster of highly shared sequence variants was judged likely to be a technical artifact of the sequencing pipeline. Correlated functional status among segregating V segments might be attributable to linkage disequilibrium, but an unknown experimental factor could not be ruled out. The authors suggested that the approach could potentially be extended to other disease states and immunological phenotypes. A later analysis associated 16,951 TCR beta sequences with specific HLA alleles at a false discovery rate of 0.05. Roughly uniform sequencing depth across donors was assumed in presence/absence analyses, although this assumption may not hold. A total of roughly 160 TCR beta chains were listed by the study as associated with cytomegalovirus. Assigning TCR associations to individual alleles was difficult when HLA alleles, especially DR and DQ, strongly co-occurred. According to a later analysis, most CMV-associated TCR beta chains appeared to be HLA-restricted, and the HLA associations seemed to be driven largely by CMV exposure. An earlier analysis of around 540 of the donors showed that most TCR beta V segments appeared in productive rearrangements either about 87% or about 30% of the time, which broadly matched IMGT annotations. V-gene and J-gene trimming of TCR beta chains was associated with a missense DCLRE1C variant in a later genetic analysis, and the association was replicated in an independent cohort. Three of the identified cytomegalovirus-associated TCR beta chains were confirmed in vitro to be specific for cytomegalovirus antigens. Cytomegalovirus status was reported to be diagnosed by the classifier with high specificity and sensitivity in both the original and validation cohorts. The only immune exposure information available for the cohort was CMV serostatus. A further reported finding was that TCR beta sequences accurately predicted the HLA-A and HLA-B alleles for most subjects in the first cohort. In a later analysis, TCR association rates were found to vary across HLA loci, with the most associated TCRs seen for DRB1 alleles and the fewest for HLA-C alleles. A later analysis found that HLA-associated TCR beta chains were more clonally expanded and had lower generation probabilities than equally common non-associated chains. Because counts were too low, more than 15 rarely observed V segments, including chromosome 9 orphons, were excluded from the earlier analysis of fewer than 650 of the donors. The cohort was sequenced for TCR beta chains only, and without alpha or paired-chain data the features that could be detected were limited. Because some donors lacked HLA typing at each locus, the association tests relied only on the typed subset. A later genetic analysis reported fewer N-insertions in productive TCRs among donors in an Asian-associated ancestry cluster than the roughly 620-donor mean. In a later analysis, several top co-occurrence clusters were reported to appear linked to parvovirus B19, influenza, CMV and Epstein-Barr virus. The 87-base-pair reads could not distinguish some IMGT-functional V segments, including TRBV6-2 and TRBV6-3, so those segments were excluded. While some public TCRs were present in many individuals, most TCR sequences turned up only very rarely across donors.

This clone was detected a few times. Its binding antigen is unknown. Base qualities were left out, and no much larger clone turns up one base away. In total, just over 650 healthy bone marrow donors made up the cohort. At the time of sampling, every cohort member was nominally healthy, though immune exposures that went unrecorded were likely present. The donor tested CMV seronegative and was one of the 352 seronegative cohort members. Every donor gave a peripheral blood sample, and the peripheral blood mononuclear cells from that sample were used for TCR beta sequencing. The Qiagen DNeasy Blood Extraction Kit was used to extract genomic DNA from the blood cell samples. Per the germline V gene, SGHTS is the CDR1 and YDEGEE is the CDR2. Trimming at the junction amounts to 4 bases on V and 4 bases on J, and the germline ends lie 17 bases apart. From the cysteine through the phenylalanine, the CDR3 covers 16 amino acids. Only the CDR3 DNA stays, 48 bases, in frame from base 1.

The sample comprised PBMCs. The V gene is TRBV5-8 and the J gene is TRBJ1-4; TRBD1 is possibly the D segment (6 matching bases). This TCR was sampled from a young man in good health and CMV-seronegative. In nucleotides, the sequence is TGTGCCAGCAGCAATCAGCGGGACAAACATAATGAAAAACTGTTTTTT. The translation is CASSNQRDKHNEKLFF.